This T cell receptor (beta chain) was documented in a study of molecular identifiers for immune sequencing clone quantification. This clonotype was seen repeatedly, ten times or more. Its antigen remains unknown. TCRdb independently ran MiXCR on the PCR reads; one entry per CDR3 protein. The table has approximately 500,000 distinct CDR3 sequences, less than 30% seen once. Trimming removed 4 bases at V and 5 bases at J, with 17 bases between. Germline V lookup: CDR1 SEHNR, CDR2 FQNEAQ (reference sequence). The CDR3 runs to 16 residues. Overall study findings and caveats: Clones exceeding 20 RNA copies carried over 97% of effector molecules but under 1% of naive-cell molecules.

Sequencing was carried out using naive CD8+ T cells from blood, with Jurkat cell RNA spiked in. Subset noted: FACS-sorted CD8+CD4-CCR7+CD45RA+ naive T cells. This sequence joins TRBV7-9 and TRBJ2-2; the D call may be TRBD1 or TRBD2 (5 bases each). This receptor was identified in a human donor in good health. Some libraries in this study had Jurkat cell RNA spiked in. Written as DNA, the CDR3 is TGTGCCAGCAGCTGGACACCCCGGGGTGGGACCGGGGAGCTGTTTTTT. Its translation: CASSWTPRGGTGELFF.